Listed below are T cell receptor beta chains from one sample, sequenced in a study of pediatric ulcerative colitis. Libraries were prepared by immunoSEQ multiplex PCR; TCRdb keeps only in-frame clonotypes and omits some of them. In the table there are roughly 45,000 clones, 60% to 85% of which are singletons. The sample comprised gut tissue. The source is a girl aged 5-17 years with moderate ulcerative colitis. CDR3s include the opening cysteine and the closing phenylalanine or tryptophan. D genes are given only for firm matches. Size tells how often a clone was seen (once, few, many) or the class of an expanded clone, and some rows leave it out.

D,size,V,J,DNA,CDR3
NA,NA,TRBV19,TRBJ1-1,TGTGCCAGTAGGCTAGGACAATCCCACACTGAAGCTTTCTTT,CASRLGQSHTEAFF
TRBD1,NA,TRBV19,TRBJ1-2,TGTGCCACCTCCCGGGACAGGGAGGTTGGTGGCTACACCTTC,CATSRDREVGGYTF
NA,NA,TRBV7-7,TRBJ2-3,TGTGCCAGCAGCCCCCAAACTGGGTTTTCAGATACGCAGTATTTT,CASSPQTGFSDTQYF
NA,NA,TRBV19,TRBJ1-5,TGTGCCAGTAGTACAGGGCCATATAGCAATCAGCCCCAGCATTTT,CASSTGPYSNQPQHF
NA,NA,TRBV29-1,TRBJ1-1,TGCAGCGTTGAAACCCGAGGGGATAACACTGAAGCTTTCTTT,CSVETRGDNTEAFF
NA,NA,TRBV30,TRBJ1-6,TGTGCCTGGAGGACTGGGGGCTCACCCCTCCACTTT,CAWRTGGSPLHF
NA,NA,TRBV2,TRBJ1-2,TGTGCCAGCAGTTCGGCAGGTCGCTACACCTTC,CASSSAGRYTF
TRBD1,NA,TRBV4-1,TRBJ2-1,TGCGCCAGCAGCCAAGATCGGACAGGGATTGTCAATGAGCAGTTCTTC,CASSQDRTGIVNEQFF
NA,NA,TRBV28,TRBJ2-7,TGTGCCAGCAGGACAGGGGAGGGCGGGATGTACTTC,CASRTGEGGMYF
NA,NA,TRBV27,TRBJ2-3,TGTGCCAGCAGTTTCTCCGGCACAGATACGCAGTATTTT,CASSFSGTDTQYF
NA,few,TRBV27,TRBJ1-2,TGTGCCAGCAGTTTCTGGCAGGATGATGGCTACACCTTC,CASSFWQDDGYTF
NA,NA,TRBV2,TRBJ2-7,TGTGCCACCAGTGGGAAGGAAGCGAACGAGCAGTACTTC,CATSGKEANEQYF
TRBD1,NA,TRBV30,TRBJ1-2,TGTGCCTGCCTAGGACAGGCCGCTAACTATGGCTACACCTTC,CACLGQAANYGYTF
NA,few,TRBV5-5,TRBJ2-7,TGTGCCAGCAGCTTGATAGGGAGCTACGAGCAGTACTTC,CASSLIGSYEQYF
NA,NA,TRBV7-6,TRBJ2-7,TGTGCCAGCAGCTTAGTCACCGGGGCTTCCTACGAGCAGTACTTC,CASSLVTGASYEQYF
TRBD2,few,TRBV29-1,TRBJ2-2,TGCAGCGCTTGGACTAGTTGGACCACCGGGGAGCTGTTTTTT,CSAWTSWTTGELFF
TRBD1,NA,TRBV28,TRBJ1-4,TGTGCCAGCAGGCCATACACAGGGGGCACGAATGAAAAACTGTTTTTT,CASRPYTGGTNEKLFF
NA,NA,TRBV4-2,TRBJ2-2,TGTGCCAGCAGCCTCCAGGGGGGAGGTGACACCGGGGAGCTGTTTTTT,CASSLQGGGDTGELFF
NA,NA,TRBV28,TRBJ2-7,TGTGCCAGCAGAATTAGCGCCTACGAGCAGTACTTC,CASRISAYEQYF
NA,NA,TRBV29-1,TRBJ2-7,TGCAGCGTTGAGTTGGACTGGACAGAGCAGTACTTC,CSVELDWTEQYF
TRBD1,NA,TRBV30,TRBJ2-7,TGTGCCTGGAGATACCCGGGACAGGGAGTTCTAGTGAAGCAGTACTTC,CAWRYPGQGVLVKQYF
TRBD1,NA,TRBV27,TRBJ2-2,TGTGCCAGCAGACAGGGGGTTGGGAACACCGGGGAGCTGTTTTTT,CASRQGVGNTGELFF
NA,NA,TRBV10-2,TRBJ1-1,TGCGCCAGCAGTGAGTCGACTAGGGTCGGGAACACTGAAGCTTTCTTT,CASSESTRVGNTEAFF
NA,NA,TRBV19,TRBJ2-1,TGTGCCAGTAGTACCGACTCCTACAATGAGCAGTTCTTC,CASSTDSYNEQFF
TRBD2,NA,TRBV4-3,TRBJ2-3,TGCGCCAGCAGCCAAGAAATTCGGGGGGGGCCTGCAGATACGCAGTATTTT,CASSQEIRGGPADTQYF
NA,NA,TRBV30,TRBJ2-5,TGTGCCTGGAGTGATAAGACGGGTATATCCGAGACCCAGTACTTC,CAWSDKTGISETQYF
NA,NA,TRBV6-1,TRBJ1-2,TGTGCCAGCAGTGAACACAGGGACTATGGCTACACCTTC,CASSEHRDYGYTF
NA,few,TRBV4-1,TRBJ1-2,TGCGCCAGCAGCCCCTTACCCAGGAACTATGGCTACACCTTC,CASSPLPRNYGYTF
TRBD1,NA,TRBV7-2,TRBJ1-4,TGTGCCAGCAGCTTTGACAGGGGGCGTGAAAAACTGTTTTTT,CASSFDRGREKLFF
NA,NA,TRBV7-3,TRBJ1-6,TGTGCCAGCAGCTTAGGGGCCCTAATTAATTCACCCCTCCACTTT,CASSLGALINSPLHF
TRBD2,NA,TRBV7-7,TRBJ2-1,TGTGCCAGCAGCCACTGGCTAGCGGCGTACCATGAGCAGTTCTTC,CASSHWLAAYHEQFF
TRBD1,NA,TRBV28,TRBJ1-2,TGTGCCAGCAGTAGGACAGGGAATGGCTACACCTTC,CASSRTGNGYTF
NA,NA,TRBV28,TRBJ2-7,TGTGCCAGCAGTTCATGGACAGACAGCGCCGGCGACTACGAGCAGTACTTC,CASSSWTDSAGDYEQYF
TRBD1,NA,TRBV10-1,TRBJ2-7,TGCGCCAGCAGTGATACGAACCGGGACAGGAAAGAGCAGTACTTC,CASSDTNRDRKEQYF
NA,few,TRBV7-6,TRBJ2-7,TGTGCCAGCGGGTCAGCATCCTACGAGCAGTACTTC,CASGSASYEQYF
NA,NA,TRBV5-4,TRBJ1-1,TGTGCCAGCAGCCCTCATCAGGCGAACACTGAAGCTTTCTTT,CASSPHQANTEAFF
TRBD1,NA,TRBV6-6,TRBJ2-7,TGTGCCAGCAGTTTGAGGGACAGGAACCCCTACGAGCAGTACTTC,CASSLRDRNPYEQYF
NA,NA,TRBV7-2,TRBJ1-4,TGTGCCAGCTCTCAGGTCCTCCACAGAGTTAATGAAAAACTGTTTTTT,CASSQVLHRVNEKLFF
TRBD2,NA,TRBV9,TRBJ2-7,TGTGCCAGCAGCGTAGGGGGACTAGCGGGAGGACCGGTTGAGCAGTACTTC,CASSVGGLAGGPVEQYF
NA,NA,TRBV6-1,TRBJ2-2,TGTGCCAGCAGGCCCGGTTTCAGGGCGGGGGAGCTGTTTTTT,CASRPGFRAGELFF
NA,NA,TRBV5-1,TRBJ2-6,TGCGCCAGCCGTATCTCTGGGGCCAACGTCCTGACTTTC,CASRISGANVLTF
NA,NA,TRBV29-1,TRBJ2-7,TGCAGCGTTCTTTCTATGGGGAACGAGCAGTACTTC,CSVLSMGNEQYF
TRBD2,NA,TRBV27,TRBJ2-2,TGTGCCAGCAGTTTATGGCTAGCGGGGGACCCTCGAGGCACCGGGGAGCTGTTTTTT,CASSLWLAGDPRGTGELFF
NA,few,TRBV5-6,TRBJ1-5,TGTGCCAGCAGCTGGGGGCATCAGCCCCAGCATTTT,CASSWGHQPQHF
TRBD1,few,TRBV28,TRBJ1-5,TGTGCCAGCAGTTTATCCCAAGGCAGGGGGCGAGGTCAGCCCCAGCATTTT,CASSLSQGRGRGQPQHF
NA,NA,TRBV4-1,TRBJ1-2,TGCGCCAGCAGCCAAGATCGGGGAGGGGCTTATGGCTACACCTTC,CASSQDRGGAYGYTF
NA,NA,TRBV27,TRBJ2-1,TGTGCCAGCAGTTTATACGACAGAAGTTACAATGAGCAGTTCTTC,CASSLYDRSYNEQFF
NA,NA,TRBV6-5,TRBJ2-7,TGTGCCAGCAGCACGGGACATCGCGCCTACGAGCAGTACTTC,CASSTGHRAYEQYF
TRBD2,NA,TRBV5-6,TRBJ2-1,TGTGCCAGCAGCTTGTCACCGTCTTACCGAGCGGGGGTAAGGAATGAGCAGTTCTTC,CASSLSPSYRAGVRNEQFF
NA,once,TRBV6-5,TRBJ2-7,TGTGCCAGCAGTTACCTACAGGGAAGAAGCTCCTACGAGCAGTACTTC,CASSYLQGRSSYEQYF
NA,NA,TRBV2,TRBJ1-4,TGTGCCAGCAGTGTGGGGGGCTTTAATGAAAAACTGTTTTTT,CASSVGGFNEKLFF
NA,NA,TRBV11-2,TRBJ2-1,TGTGCCAGCAGCTTAGGGCTCAGGGAGCAGTTCTTC,CASSLGLREQFF
TRBD2,few,TRBV5-1,TRBJ2-5,TGCGCCAGCAGCCAGCCGGAACTAGCGGAAGAGACCCAGTACTTC,CASSQPELAEETQYF
TRBD2,NA,TRBV5-1,TRBJ2-1,TGCGCCAGCGGGAACCCCCTAGCGGGAGGGCTGACTGAGCAGTTCTTC,CASGNPLAGGLTEQFF
NA,NA,TRBV7-9,TRBJ1-2,TGTGCCAGCAGCTTAGTGGTGGGCATAGCTAACTATGGCTACACCTTC,CASSLVVGIANYGYTF
TRBD1,few,TRBV18,TRBJ1-1,TGTGCCAGCTCAGCCGGGACAGCGGGCACTGAAGCTTTCTTT,CASSAGTAGTEAFF
TRBD1,NA,TRBV16,TRBJ1-6,TGTGCCAGCAGCCAATCTAGGCAGGGGGTTAATTCACCCCTCCACTTT,CASSQSRQGVNSPLHF
NA,NA,TRBV5-5,TRBJ2-2,TGTGCCAGCAGCTTTCTAATAACCGGGGAGCTGTTTTTT,CASSFLITGELFF
NA,NA,TRBV11-2,TRBJ2-3,TGTGCCAGCAGCACTAGACTAGATGGTACGCAGTATTTT,CASSTRLDGTQYF
TRBD1,NA,TRBV27,TRBJ1-2,TGTGCCAGCAGTGGCAGGGGGCTGGGAGGCTACACCTTC,CASSGRGLGGYTF